Listed below are T cell receptor beta chains from one sample, sequenced in a study of blood T cell repertoires in COVID-19. Sequencing was performed with immunoSEQ multiplex PCR; in TCRdb, only in-frame clones are kept and a portion is missing. The sample shows roughly 150,000 clones, roughly 84% of them seen only once. The sequenced sample was peripheral blood. Receptors originate from a woman in her forties or fifties in a cohort sampled during active or convalescent COVID-19. CDR3s include the opening cysteine and the closing phenylalanine or tryptophan. The order of the fields is CDR3 protein, CDR3 DNA, V gene, D gene, J gene, clone size. D genes are given only for firm matches. Clone size is not always given. Where it is, it says once, few, many or a class for expanded clones.

cdr3_aa: CASSQEPSSAGGADTQYF; cdr3_nt: TGCGCCAGCAGCCAAGAACCCTCGTCAGCGGGGGGGGCAGATACGCAGTATTTT; v_call: TRBV4-1; d_call: TRBD2; j_call: TRBJ2-3; clone_size: .
cdr3_aa: CASSQPGAGNTIYF; cdr3_nt: TGTGCCAGCAGCCAACCGGGAGCTGGAAACACCATATATTTT; v_call: TRBV3-1/TRBV3-2; d_call: .; j_call: TRBJ1-3; clone_size: .
cdr3_aa: CASSLEVGWEAFF; cdr3_nt: TGCGCCAGCAGCTTGGAAGTGGGATGGGAGGCTTTCTTT; v_call: TRBV5-1; d_call: .; j_call: TRBJ1-1; clone_size: .
cdr3_aa: CASSQRTGNYSNQPQHF; cdr3_nt: TGCGCCAGCAGCCAGAGGACGGGAAACTATAGCAATCAGCCCCAGCATTTT; v_call: TRBV4-1; d_call: .; j_call: TRBJ1-5; clone_size: once
cdr3_aa: CASSRTQRNTGELFF; cdr3_nt: TGTGCCAGCAGCCGGACTCAGAGGAACACCGGGGAGCTGTTTTTT; v_call: TRBV7-8; d_call: .; j_call: TRBJ2-2; clone_size: .
cdr3_aa: CASSLAGASYGYTF; cdr3_nt: TGTGCCAGCAGCTTAGCGGGAGCTAGCTATGGCTACACCTTC; v_call: TRBV7-9; d_call: .; j_call: TRBJ1-2; clone_size: few
cdr3_aa: CASSYRGLAGNTIYF; cdr3_nt: TGCGCCAGCAGCTACAGGGGGCTGGCTGGAAACACCATATATTTT; v_call: TRBV5-1; d_call: TRBD1; j_call: TRBJ1-3; clone_size: .
cdr3_aa: CASSQSGNTIYF; cdr3_nt: TGTGCCAGCAGCCAATCGGGAAACACCATATATTTT; v_call: TRBV3-1/TRBV3-2; d_call: .; j_call: TRBJ1-3; clone_size: .
cdr3_aa: CASSSGLDYGYTF; cdr3_nt: TGTGCCAGCAGCTCTGGGCTGGACTATGGCTACACCTTC; v_call: TRBV11-2; d_call: .; j_call: TRBJ1-2; clone_size: .
cdr3_aa: CASSYGHGGEAFF; cdr3_nt: TGTGCCAGCAGTTACGGCCACGGGGGTGAAGCTTTCTTT; v_call: TRBV6-6; d_call: .; j_call: TRBJ1-1; clone_size: .
cdr3_aa: CASSGLNQPQHF; cdr3_nt: TGTGCCAGCAGTGGGCTGAATCAGCCCCAGCATTTT; v_call: TRBV12-3/TRBV12-4; d_call: .; j_call: TRBJ1-5; clone_size: .
cdr3_aa: CASSEGQGVDEQFF; cdr3_nt: TGTGCCAGCAGTGAAGGGCAGGGGGTGGATGAGCAGTTCTTC; v_call: TRBV2; d_call: TRBD1; j_call: TRBJ2-1; clone_size: .
cdr3_aa: CASSVLAGGLLSYEQYF; cdr3_nt: TGTGCCAGCAGTGTCCTAGCGGGGGGGCTGCTCTCTTACGAGCAGTACTTC; v_call: TRBV2; d_call: TRBD2; j_call: TRBJ2-7; clone_size: .
cdr3_aa: CASSQGPPGPGNQPQHF; cdr3_nt: TGCGCCAGCAGCCAAGGCCCACCAGGGCCTGGCAATCAGCCCCAGCATTTT; v_call: TRBV4-1; d_call: .; j_call: TRBJ1-5; clone_size: few
cdr3_aa: CASRGSFNEQFF; cdr3_nt: TGTGCCAGCAGGGGCTCCTTCAATGAGCAGTTCTTC; v_call: TRBV12-3/TRBV12-4; d_call: .; j_call: TRBJ2-1; clone_size: .
cdr3_aa: CASSYSRTGPYGYTF; cdr3_nt: TGTGCCAGCAGTTACTCAAGGACAGGGCCCTATGGCTACACCTTC; v_call: TRBV6-5; d_call: TRBD1; j_call: TRBJ1-2; clone_size: .
cdr3_aa: CASQDGMGNQPQHF; cdr3_nt: TGTGCCAGTCAGGACGGGATGGGCAATCAGCCCCAGCATTTT; v_call: TRBV19; d_call: .; j_call: TRBJ1-5; clone_size: few
cdr3_aa: CSVAVTGPNTEAFF; cdr3_nt: TGCAGCGTCGCTGTGACAGGGCCGAACACTGAAGCTTTCTTT; v_call: TRBV29-1; d_call: TRBD1; j_call: TRBJ1-1; clone_size: .
cdr3_aa: CASSVGGGFSGNTIYF; cdr3_nt: TGTGCCAGCAGCGTAGGAGGAGGTTTTTCTGGAAACACCATATATTTT; v_call: TRBV9; d_call: .; j_call: TRBJ1-3; clone_size: .
cdr3_aa: CASSYAGELGYTF; cdr3_nt: TGTGCCAGCAGTTATGCGGGCGAGCTGGGCTACACCTTC; v_call: TRBV6-5; d_call: .; j_call: TRBJ1-2; clone_size: .
cdr3_aa: CTSSLNRGLTNEKLFF; cdr3_nt: TGTACCAGCAGCCTAAACAGGGGGCTGACTAATGAAAAACTGTTTTTT; v_call: TRBV5-4; d_call: TRBD1; j_call: TRBJ1-4; clone_size: .
cdr3_aa: CASSFNRDTEAFF; cdr3_nt: TGTGCCAGCAGCTTCAACAGGGACACTGAAGCTTTCTTT; v_call: TRBV11-1; d_call: .; j_call: TRBJ1-1; clone_size: .
cdr3_aa: CASSLGFGGNQPQHF; cdr3_nt: TGTGCCAGCAGCTTAGGATTCGGCGGGAATCAGCCCCAGCATTTT; v_call: TRBV7-8; d_call: .; j_call: TRBJ1-5; clone_size: .
cdr3_aa: CASSLRQGRDTEAFF; cdr3_nt: TGTGCCAGCAGCTTACGGCAGGGAAGAGACACTGAAGCTTTCTTT; v_call: TRBV7-8; d_call: .; j_call: TRBJ1-1; clone_size: .
cdr3_aa: CASSLPGPWNEQFF; cdr3_nt: TGTGCCAGCAGCTTGCCAGGGCCATGGAATGAGCAGTTCTTC; v_call: TRBV7-2; d_call: .; j_call: TRBJ2-1; clone_size: .
cdr3_aa: CSVQGYSNQPQHF; cdr3_nt: TGCAGCGTTCAGGGTTATAGCAATCAGCCCCAGCATTTT; v_call: TRBV29-1; d_call: .; j_call: TRBJ1-5; clone_size: .
cdr3_aa: CASSQDPEQPQHF; cdr3_nt: TGTGCCAGCAGCCAAGATCCAGAACAGCCCCAGCATTTT; v_call: TRBV4-2; d_call: .; j_call: TRBJ1-5; clone_size: .
cdr3_aa: CASRRALEATEAFF; cdr3_nt: TGTGCCAGCAGACGGGCTCTGGAGGCCACTGAAGCTTTCTTT; v_call: TRBV6-5; d_call: .; j_call: TRBJ1-1; clone_size: .
cdr3_aa: CASSRRTAGLAGQETQYF; cdr3_nt: TGTGCCAGCAGCCGGCGGACAGCCGGACTAGCGGGGCAAGAGACCCAGTACTTC; v_call: TRBV7-9; d_call: TRBD2; j_call: TRBJ2-5; clone_size: .